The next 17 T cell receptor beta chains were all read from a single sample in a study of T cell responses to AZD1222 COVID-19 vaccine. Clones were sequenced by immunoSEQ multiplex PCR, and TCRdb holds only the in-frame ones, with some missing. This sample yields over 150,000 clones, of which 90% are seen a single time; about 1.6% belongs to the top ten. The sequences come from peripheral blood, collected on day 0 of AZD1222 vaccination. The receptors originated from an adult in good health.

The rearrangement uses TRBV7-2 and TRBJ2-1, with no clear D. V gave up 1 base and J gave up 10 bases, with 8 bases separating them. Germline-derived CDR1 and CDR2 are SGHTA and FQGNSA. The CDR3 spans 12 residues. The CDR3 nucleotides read TGTGCCAGCAGCTTAGTGCGGTGGGAGCAGTTCTTC. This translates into CASSLVRWEQFF.

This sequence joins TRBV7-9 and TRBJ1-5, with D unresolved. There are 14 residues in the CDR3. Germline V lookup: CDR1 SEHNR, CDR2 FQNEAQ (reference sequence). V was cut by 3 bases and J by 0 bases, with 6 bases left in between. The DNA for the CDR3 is TGTGCCAGCAGCTTGCAGTTTAGCAATCAGCCCCAGCATTTT. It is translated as CASSLQFSNQPQHF. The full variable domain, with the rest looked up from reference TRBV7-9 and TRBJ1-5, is DTGVSQNPRHKITKRGQNVTFRCDPISEHNRLYWYRQTLGQGPEFLTYFQNEAQLEKSRLLSDRFSAERPKGSFSTLEIQRTEQGDSAMYLCASSLQFSNQPQHFGDGTRLSIL.

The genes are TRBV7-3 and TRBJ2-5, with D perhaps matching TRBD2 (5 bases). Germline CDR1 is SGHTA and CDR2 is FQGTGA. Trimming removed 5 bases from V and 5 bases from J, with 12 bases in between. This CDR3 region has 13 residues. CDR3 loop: CASSLSDAETQYF. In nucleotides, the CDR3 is TGTGCCAGCAGCCTTAGCGATGCGGAGACCCAGTACTTC.

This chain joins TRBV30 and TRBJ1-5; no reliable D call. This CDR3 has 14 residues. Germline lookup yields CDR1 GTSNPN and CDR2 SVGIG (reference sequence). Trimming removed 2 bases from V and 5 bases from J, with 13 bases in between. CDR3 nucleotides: TGTGCCTGGAGTCCGATGTACCCCTATCAGCCCCAGCATTTT. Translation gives CAWSPMYPYQPQHF.

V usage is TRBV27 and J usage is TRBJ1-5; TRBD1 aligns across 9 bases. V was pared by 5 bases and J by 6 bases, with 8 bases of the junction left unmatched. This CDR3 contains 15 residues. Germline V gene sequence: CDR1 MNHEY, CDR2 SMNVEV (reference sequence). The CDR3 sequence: CASSEGDRAGQPQHF. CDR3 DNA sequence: TGTGCCAGCAGTGAAGGGGACAGGGCGGGTCAGCCCCAGCATTTT.

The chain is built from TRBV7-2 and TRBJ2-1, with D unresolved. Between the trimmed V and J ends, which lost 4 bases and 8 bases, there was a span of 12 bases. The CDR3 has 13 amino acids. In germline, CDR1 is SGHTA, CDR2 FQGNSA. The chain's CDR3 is CASSSPAVDEQFF. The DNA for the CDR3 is TGTGCCAGCAGCTCTCCGGCCGTCGATGAGCAGTTCTTC.

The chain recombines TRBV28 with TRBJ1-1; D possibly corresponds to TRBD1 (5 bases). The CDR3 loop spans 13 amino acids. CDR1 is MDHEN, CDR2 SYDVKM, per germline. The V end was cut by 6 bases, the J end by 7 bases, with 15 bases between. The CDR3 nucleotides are TGTGCCAGCAGACAGAATACCGGGGGTGAAGCTTTCTTT. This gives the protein CASRQNTGGEAFF. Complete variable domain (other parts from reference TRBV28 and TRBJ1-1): DVKVTQSSRYLVKRTGEKVFLECVQDMDHENMFWYRQDPGLGLRLIYFSYDVKMKEKGDIPEGYSVSREKKERFSLILESASTNQTSMYLCASRQNTGGEAFFGQGTRLTVV.

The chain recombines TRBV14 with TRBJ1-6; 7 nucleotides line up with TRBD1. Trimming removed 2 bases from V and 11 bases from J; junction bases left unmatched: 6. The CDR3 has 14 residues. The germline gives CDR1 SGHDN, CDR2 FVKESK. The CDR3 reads CASSQNRGDPPLHF. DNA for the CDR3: TGTGCCAGCAGCCAAAACAGGGGTGATCCACCCCTCCACTTT.

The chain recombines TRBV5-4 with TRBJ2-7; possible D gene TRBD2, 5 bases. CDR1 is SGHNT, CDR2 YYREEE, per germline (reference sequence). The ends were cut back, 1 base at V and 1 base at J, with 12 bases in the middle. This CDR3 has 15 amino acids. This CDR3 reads CASSLLGSDSYEQYF. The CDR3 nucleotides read TGTGCCAGCAGCTTGTTGGGTAGCGATTCCTACGAGCAGTACTTC.

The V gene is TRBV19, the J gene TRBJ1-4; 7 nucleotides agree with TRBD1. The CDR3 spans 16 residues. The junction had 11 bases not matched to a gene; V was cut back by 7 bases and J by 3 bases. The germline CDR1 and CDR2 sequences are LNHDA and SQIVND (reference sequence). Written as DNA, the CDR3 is TGTGCCAGTATTGATCTGACAGGGCCGGCTAATGAAAAACTGTTTTTT. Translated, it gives CASIDLTGPANEKLFF.

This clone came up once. The CDR3 DNA reads as TGTGCCAGTAGTATAGGGACAGGGTCGAACACCGGGGAGCTGTTTTTT. It encodes CASSIGTGSNTGELFF. This sequence joins TRBV19 and TRBJ2-2; 8 nucleotides match TRBD1. J was trimmed by 0 bases and V by 1 base; bases with no gene match: 1. This CDR3 comprises 16 residues. Germline lookup yields CDR1 LNHDA and CDR2 SQIVND (reference sequence).

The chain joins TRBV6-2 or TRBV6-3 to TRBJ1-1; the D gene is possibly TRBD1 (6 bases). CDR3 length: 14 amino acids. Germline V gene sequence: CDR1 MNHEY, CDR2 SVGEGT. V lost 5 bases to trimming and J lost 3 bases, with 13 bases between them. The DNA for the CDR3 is TGTGCCAGCAGTAAGTTAGCAGGGGACACTGAAGCTTTCTTT. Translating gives CASSKLAGDTEAFF.

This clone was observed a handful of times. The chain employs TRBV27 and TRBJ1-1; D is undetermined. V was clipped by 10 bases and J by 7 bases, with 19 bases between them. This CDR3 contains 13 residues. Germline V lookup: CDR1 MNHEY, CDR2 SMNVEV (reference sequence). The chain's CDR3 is CATRNTGESEAFF. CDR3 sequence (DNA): TGTGCCACCCGCAACACCGGGGAAAGTGAAGCTTTCTTT.

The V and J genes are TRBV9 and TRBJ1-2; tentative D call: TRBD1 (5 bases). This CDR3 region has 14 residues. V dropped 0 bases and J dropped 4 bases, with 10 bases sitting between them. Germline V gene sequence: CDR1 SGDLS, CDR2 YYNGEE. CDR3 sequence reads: CASSVVPGPYGYTF. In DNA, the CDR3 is TGTGCCAGCAGCGTAGTACCAGGGCCCTATGGCTACACCTTC.

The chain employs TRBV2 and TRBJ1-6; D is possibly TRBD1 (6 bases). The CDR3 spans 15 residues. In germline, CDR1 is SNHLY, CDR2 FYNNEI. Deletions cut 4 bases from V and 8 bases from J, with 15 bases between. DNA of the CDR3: TGTGCCAGCAGTGGGGGCAGGGGTTCGGATTCACCCCTCCACTTT. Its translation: CASSGGRGSDSPLHF.

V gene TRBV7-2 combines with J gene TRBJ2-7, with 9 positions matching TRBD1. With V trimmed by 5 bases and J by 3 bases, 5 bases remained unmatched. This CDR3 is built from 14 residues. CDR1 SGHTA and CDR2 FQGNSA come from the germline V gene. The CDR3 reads CASSERQGDYEQYF. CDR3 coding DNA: TGTGCCAGCAGCGAGAGACAGGGGGACTACGAGCAGTACTTC.

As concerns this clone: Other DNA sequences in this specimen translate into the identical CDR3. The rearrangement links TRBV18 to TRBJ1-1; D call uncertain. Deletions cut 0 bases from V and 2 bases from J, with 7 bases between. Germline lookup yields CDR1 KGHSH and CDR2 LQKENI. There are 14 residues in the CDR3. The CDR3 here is CASSPPPGNTEAFF. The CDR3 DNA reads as TGTGCCAGCTCACCACCGCCGGGTAACACTGAAGCTTTCTTT.